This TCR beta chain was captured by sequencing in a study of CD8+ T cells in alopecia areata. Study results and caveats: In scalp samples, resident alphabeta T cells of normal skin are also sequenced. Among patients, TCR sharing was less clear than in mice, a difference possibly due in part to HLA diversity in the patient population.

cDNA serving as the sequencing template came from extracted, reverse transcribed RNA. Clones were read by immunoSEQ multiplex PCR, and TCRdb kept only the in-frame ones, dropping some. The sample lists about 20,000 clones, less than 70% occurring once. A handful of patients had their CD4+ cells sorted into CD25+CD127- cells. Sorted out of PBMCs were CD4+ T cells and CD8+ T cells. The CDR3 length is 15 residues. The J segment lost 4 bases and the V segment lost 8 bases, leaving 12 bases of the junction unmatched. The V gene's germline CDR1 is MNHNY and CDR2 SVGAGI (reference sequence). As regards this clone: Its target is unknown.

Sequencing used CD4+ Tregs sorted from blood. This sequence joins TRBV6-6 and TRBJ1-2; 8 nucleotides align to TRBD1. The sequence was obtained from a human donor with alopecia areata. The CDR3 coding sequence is TGTGCCAGCCGACCCGGACAGGGAGTCCCCTATGGCTACACCTTC. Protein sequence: CASRPGQGVPYGYTF.